The 13 T cell receptor beta chains in this list originate from one sample, sequenced in a study of blood T cell repertoires in COVID-19. The data were produced by immunoSEQ multiplex PCR, yet TCRdb's version contains in-frame clones alone and is incomplete. The table includes approximately 240,000 clones, 84% detected once. The material sequenced was peripheral blood. Receptor source: a woman aged 25-40 years who had recovered from COVID-19.

This clone was detected a few times. This chain uses TRBV18 with TRBJ2-7, with 13 bases matching TRBD2. The germline V gene has CDR1 KGHSH and CDR2 LQKENI. The CDR3 extends over 15 amino acids. Unmatched junction bases numbered 7, after V lost 6 bases and J lost 5 bases. The DNA for the CDR3 is TGTGCCAGCTCCCTACTAGCGGGAGGGGCCAACGAGCAGTACTTC. It yields the protein CASSLLAGGANEQYF.

J is TRBJ1-2 and V is TRBV3-1 (or the pseudogene TRBV3-2); TRBD1 matches 7 bases. Germline V gene sequence: CDR1 LGHDT, CDR2 YNNKEL (reference sequence). The CDR3 runs 15 residues. With 1 base clipped from V and 5 bases from J, the junction kept 7 bases outside the gene matches. The CDR3 bases are TGTGCCAGCAGCCAAGGGTCGGGACAGATATATGGCTACACCTTC. Its translation is CASSQGSGQIYGYTF.

The V call is TRBV2, the J call TRBJ2-6, with a tentative D call TRBD2 (5 bases). The V end was cut by 9 bases, the J end by 0 bases, with 27 bases between. The germline CDR1 and CDR2 sequences are SNHLY and FYNNEI. The CDR3 spans 20 residues. The CDR3 DNA follows: TGTGCCAGTTCGAGGGATAGCAACCCATTCTTCGTCTCTGGGGCCAACGTCCTGACTTTC. It yields the protein CASSRDSNPFFVSGANVLTF.

This clone was seen more than once but under ten times. This chain uses TRBV11-2 with TRBJ2-3, with 8 bases identical to TRBD1. J was trimmed by 3 bases and V by 1 base; bases with no gene match: 9. The CDR3 sequence is 17 residues long. Per the germline V gene, CDR1 is SGHAT and CDR2 is FQNNGV. The CDR3 here is CASSLVGQGPKTDTQYF. The CDR3 DNA reads as TGTGCCAGCAGCTTAGTAGGACAGGGACCCAAGACAGATACGCAGTATTTT.

The rearrangement links TRBV7-9 to TRBJ2-3; D uncertain. V was clipped by 5 bases and J by 4 bases, with 7 bases between them. Per germline, CDR1 SEHNR and CDR2 FQNEAQ (reference sequence). The CDR3 covers 12 residues. The CDR3 nucleotides read TGTGCCAGCAGCCCCAGCGCAGATACGCAGTATTTT. The encoded protein is CASSPSADTQYF.

This chain joins TRBV5-1 and TRBJ2-3, with TRBD1 matching over 7 bases. The CDR3 consists of 15 residues. V was pared by 1 base and J by 2 bases, with 4 bases of the junction left unmatched. Germline CDR1 and CDR2: SGHRS and YFSETQ. CDR3: CASSLPRGITDTQYF. The CDR3 bases are TGCGCCAGCAGCTTGCCCAGGGGGATCACAGATACGCAGTATTTT.

V and J are TRBV30 and TRBJ2-5; D ambiguous. The CDR3 has 13 residues. The V and J ends lost 0 bases and 5 bases respectively, with 10 bases between them. Germline assignment: CDR1 GTSNPN and CDR2 SVGIG (reference sequence). The CDR3 nucleotides are TGTGCCTGGAGTGTAGCAGAGCGTGAGACCCAGTACTTC. It specifies CAWSVAERETQYF.

This sequence joins TRBV21-1 and TRBJ2-5; the table assigns TRBD1, which was not confirmed against the DNA. TRBV21-1 is a recognized pseudogene. CDR3 size: 17 residues. The CDR3 DNA reads as TGTGCCAGCAGGAAACCCTACGGGACAGGGGGGAGGTGGACCCAGTACTTC. It encodes CASRKPYGTGGRWTQYF.

This chain links TRBV7-7 with TRBJ2-1; TRBD2 matches 13 bases. J gave up 5 bases and V 1 base, and 2 bases lay outside the gene matches. CDR1 is SSHAT and CDR2 is FNYEAQ in the germline V gene (reference sequence). This CDR3 comprises 16 residues. CDR3 coding DNA: TGTGCCAGCAGCTTAGGGGGACTAGCGGGAAACAATGAGCAGTTCTTC. Its translation is CASSLGGLAGNNEQFF.

This clone was counted a few times. V usage is TRBV5-1 and J usage is TRBJ2-5; 9 bases align to TRBD1. Germline trimming cut 4 bases from V and 3 bases from J; bases unmatched to any gene: 7. CDR1 is SGHRS, CDR2 YFSETQ, per germline. This CDR3 is built from 15 residues. Here the CDR3 reads CASSPRTGEKETQYF. In DNA, the CDR3 is TGCGCCAGCAGCCCCCGGACAGGGGAGAAAGAGACCCAGTACTTC.

The rearrangement links TRBV19 to TRBJ2-2; TRBD2 matches at 8 bases. The junction had 4 bases not matched to a gene; V was cut back by 5 bases and J by 5 bases. CDR1 is LNHDA and CDR2 is SQIVND in the germline V gene (reference sequence). This CDR3 is 14 amino acids long. The CDR3 DNA reads TGTGCCAGTAGTCCCGGACTAGCAACCGGGGAGCTGTTTTTT. Its protein product is CASSPGLATGELFF.

The CDR3 DNA reads as TGCGCCAGCAGCTTGGAATGGGGGCAACCGCCCCAGCATTTT. Amino acids: CASSLEWGQPPQHF. This sequence joins TRBV5-1 and TRBJ1-5; a weak D match, TRBD1 (6 bases). CDR3 size: 14 residues. Germline-derived CDR1 and CDR2 are SGHRS and YFSETQ. V gave up 0 bases and J gave up 9 bases, with 13 bases separating them. The variable domain in full, with the rest retrieved from reference TRBV5-1 and TRBJ1-5, is KAGVTQTPRYLIKTRGQQVTLSCSPISGHRSVSWYQQTPGQGLQFLFEYFSETQRNKGNFPGRFSGRQFSNSRSEMNVSTLELGDSALYLCASSLEWGQPPQHFGDGTRLSIL.

CDR3 protein: CASSSHPGSGNTIYF. The CDR3 nucleotides are TGTGCCAGCAGCTCCCACCCAGGGTCTGGAAACACCATATATTTT. The rearrangement uses TRBV3-1 (or the pseudogene TRBV3-2) and TRBJ1-3; tentative D call: TRBD1 (5 bases). The CDR3 length is 15 residues. V shed 5 bases and J shed 1 base, with 12 bases lying between them. Germline lookup yields CDR1 LGHDT and CDR2 YNNKEL (reference sequence).